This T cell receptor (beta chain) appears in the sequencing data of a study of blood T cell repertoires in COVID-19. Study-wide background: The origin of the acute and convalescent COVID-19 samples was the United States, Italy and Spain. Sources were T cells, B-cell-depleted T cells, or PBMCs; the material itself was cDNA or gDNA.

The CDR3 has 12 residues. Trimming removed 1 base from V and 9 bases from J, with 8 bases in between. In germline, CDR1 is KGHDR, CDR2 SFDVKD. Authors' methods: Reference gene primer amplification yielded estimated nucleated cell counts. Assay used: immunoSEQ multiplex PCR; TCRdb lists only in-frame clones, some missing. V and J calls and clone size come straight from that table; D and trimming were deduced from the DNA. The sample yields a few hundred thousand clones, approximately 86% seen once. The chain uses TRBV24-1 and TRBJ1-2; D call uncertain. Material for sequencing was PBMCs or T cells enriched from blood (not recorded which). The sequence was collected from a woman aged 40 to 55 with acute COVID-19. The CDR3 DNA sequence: TGTGCCACCAGTGATTTCCGGGGAAGCTACACCTTC. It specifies CATSDFRGSYTF.